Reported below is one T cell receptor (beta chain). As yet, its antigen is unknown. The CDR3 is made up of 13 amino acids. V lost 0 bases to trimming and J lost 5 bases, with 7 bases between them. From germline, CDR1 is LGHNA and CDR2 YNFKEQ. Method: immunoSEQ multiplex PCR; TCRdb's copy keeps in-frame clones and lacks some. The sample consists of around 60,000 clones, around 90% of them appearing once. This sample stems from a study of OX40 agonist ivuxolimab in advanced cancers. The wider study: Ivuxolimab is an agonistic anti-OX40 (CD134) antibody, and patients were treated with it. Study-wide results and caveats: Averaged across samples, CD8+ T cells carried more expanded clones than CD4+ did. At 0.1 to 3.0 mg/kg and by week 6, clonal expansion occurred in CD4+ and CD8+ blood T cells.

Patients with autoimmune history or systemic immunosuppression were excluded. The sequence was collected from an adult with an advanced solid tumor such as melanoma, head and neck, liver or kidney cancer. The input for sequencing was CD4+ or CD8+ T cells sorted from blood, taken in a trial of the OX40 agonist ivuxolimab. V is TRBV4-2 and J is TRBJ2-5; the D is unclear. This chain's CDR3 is CASSQDRQETQYF. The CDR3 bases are TGTGCCAGCAGCCAAGACCGTCAGGAGACCCAGTACTTC.